The TCR beta chain under discussion was sequenced for a study of breast tumors, draining lymph nodes, adjacent tissues. Looked up from germline, CDR1 is SGHRS and CDR2 is YFSETQ. The CDR3 spans 15 residues. The lymph nodes were axillary draining lymph nodes from breast cancer patients. This clonotype was recorded once. What it binds is unknown. It may be a read error: a sequence one base away is much more abundant. Study-level results: The data were judged consistent with most tumor T cells coming from lymph node and expanding in tumor. Tumor TCR diversity was below lymph nodes but above nontumor tissue. Luminal-like breast cancer showed significantly higher tumor–nontumor repertoire similarity than basal-like.

TCRdb reprocessed the multiplex PCR reads via MiXCR and lists one record per CDR3 protein. The table records some 130,000 distinct CDR3 sequences, 20% to 25% of them present only once. The source of this sequence is a female donor with breast cancer. Some clones in this sample may be carry-over from other donors' samples. J is TRBJ2-3 and V is TRBV5-1; a weak D match, TRBD1 (7 bases). Sequencing was done on a sample of axillary lymph node tissue. The CDR3 region has the DNA TGTGCCAGCGGCCCCCTGTACAGGGGAGGAGATACGCAGTATTTT. Amino acids: CASGPLYRGGDTQYF.